Below, one TCR beta chain is given with its context. Its antigen is still unknown. Possible read error: a much larger clone is one base away. The record originates from a study of molecular identifiers for immune sequencing clone quantification (dated by TCRdb to between 2017 and 2018). A note on the overall study: For a replicate experiment, RNA from roughly 20,000 or 100,000 naive CD8 T cells was divided into five aliquots, and four of the five aliquots were sequenced. This methods study benchmarked molecular-identifier clustering-based TCR repertoire sequencing (MIDCIRS) and TCR RNA copy counting, using CD8 T cells to do so.

Beyond this particular receptor, the publication reports: Modeling indicated 2.5 to 3 TCR RNA copies recovered per cell, compared with about 9.4 by digital PCR, which implies a capture efficiency of 25% to 35%. The sizes of highly expanded clones could end up underestimated when identical TCR molecules share a barcode. When barcode sub-clustering was not used, chimeric consensus sequences inflated TCR diversity, with chimeras reaching as high as 47%. In CMV-specific effector cells, clones with more than 20 RNA copies contained over 98% of molecules, whereas in naive cells such clones contained under 1% of molecules. Spiked-in Jurkat TCR RNA equal to a single cell's worth was reported to be detectable even within one million naive CD8 T cells. Naive libraries contained spiked-in Jurkat TCR RNA (around ten copies' worth), which is not part of the donor repertoire.

Libraries came from PCR. The sequencer was a NextSeq 500. Bulk TCR libraries were generated as previously described, with the TCR primers listed in Table S5 used. The Qiagen AllPrep DNA/RNA kit was used to purify total RNA. Reads from multiple sequencing runs of the same library were pooled before analysis. As for how the authors treated the data: Reads were retained only if the reads had an exact TCR constant sequence, and the retained reads were trimmed to 150 nt and grouped according to their 12-nt molecular barcodes. Reads in each barcode group were sub-clustered using a 15% Levenshtein threshold, and a quality-weighted consensus sequence was built for each RNA molecule. Non-functional sequences were filtered out, along with any lower-count sequence sitting one edit away from another sequence. Based on fitting two negative binomial distributions, any barcode sub-cluster with under 20% of the maximum read count was discarded. The public reads were quality trimmed at Q25 with fastp and then assembled into clones with MiXCR by TCRdb, keeping productive beta chains. Each CDR3 protein appears once, grouped with its most common genes and DNA. These V and J calls originate from TCRdb's pipeline instead of the authors' own analysis. The sample profile shows about 630,000 distinct CDR3 sequences; roughly 23% of them were found once. Jointly, the top ten make up 0.78% of the sample.

Libraries of naive CD8 T cells were built from about 21,000 to 970,000 sorted cells, with 10%, 30% or 50% of the purified RNA used. Naive CD8 T cells, defined as CD8+CD4-CCR7+CD45RA+, were FACS-sorted into RLT Plus buffer on a BD FACSAria II. Detection sensitivity was tested by spiking Jurkat RNA equal to ten or so TCR copies' worth into samples containing roughly 17,000-1,100,000 naive CD8 T cells. Enrichment of CD8 T cells was performed with RosetteSep CD8+ T Cell Enrichment Cocktail and Ficoll-Paque, after which ACK red cell lysis was carried out. The CDR3, from cysteine to phenylalanine, totals 14 residues. Kept here is only the CDR3 DNA, which spans 42 bases and is read in frame from base 1. The germline V gene (reference sequence) specifies MNHEY as CDR1 and SMNVEV as CDR2.

This clonotype was sampled from a human donor in good health. Some libraries in this study had Jurkat cell RNA spiked in. Recombination linked TRBV27 to TRBJ2-7, and TRBD2 matches 8 of the central bases. The sequenced sample was naive CD8+ T cells from blood, with Jurkat cell RNA spiked in. The meaning of the sample's cell subset or site label: FACS-sorted CD8+CD4-CCR7+CD45RA+ naive T cells. The CDR3 amino acid sequence is: CAGSFGTRQYEQYF. The DNA sequence reads TGTGCCGGCAGTTTCGGGACTAGACAGTACGAGCAGTACTTC.